The 27 T cell receptor beta chains given below trace back to one sample, sequenced in a study of T cells in Graves' hyperthyroidism and ophthalmopathy. TCR beta CDR3 regions were amplified from RNA transcripts. In the first-round RT-PCR of the TCR CDR3, the HTBI primer set was used. In TCRdb, the multiplex PCR reads were re-called with MiXCR into one record per CDR3 protein. The sample contains around 340,000 distinct CDR3 sequences, around 18% of which appear only once. The sample consisted of blood. Source of these receptors: a woman in her 40s with Graves' ophthalmopathy.

The rearrangement joins TRBV20-1 to TRBJ2-7; 12 bases align to TRBD2. Trimming at V came to 1 base and at J to 2 bases, leaving 15 bases not matched to a gene. This CDR3 is built from 19 residues. CDR1 and CDR2 from the germline V gene are DFQATT and SNEGSKA (reference sequence). This chain's CDR3 is CSARVWVFRTSGAAYEQYF. In DNA, the CDR3 is TGCAGTGCTAGAGTTTGGGTGTTTAGGACTAGCGGGGCCGCCTACGAGCAGTACTTC.

This clonotype was counted at least ten times. This rearrangement joins TRBV30 to TRBJ1-1; D remains ambiguous. Trimming left V 2 bases short and J 1 base short, with 5 bases between. The CDR3 is 12 amino acids. Germline V CDR1 and CDR2: GTSNPN, SVGIG (reference sequence). The CDR3: CAWSQENTEAFF. CDR3 DNA sequence: TGTGCCTGGAGTCAGGAGAACACTGAAGCTTTCTTT.

The table lists this clonotype with a few counts. A read error is possible here, since a much larger clone lies one base away. The chain carries TRBV6-2 or TRBV6-3 and TRBJ1-2; D gene uncertain. The germline V gene encodes CDR1 MNHEY and CDR2 SVGEGT. This CDR3 has 15 residues. This CDR3 is CAGRSSPNLYYGYTF. In DNA form, the CDR3 reads TGTGCCGGCAGATCCTCACCGAACCTCTACTATGGCTACACCTTC.

This clonotype was seen ten or more times. The chain is built from TRBV28 and TRBJ1-5; D is unresolved. The germline gives CDR1 MDHEN, CDR2 SYDVKM. Trimming cost V 4 bases and J 5 bases, with 6 bases left between them. The CDR3 contains 12 residues. CDR3 coding DNA: TGTGCCAGCAGTTCGATTCATCAGCCCCAGCATTTT. As protein: CASSSIHQPQHF. Complete variable domain (other parts from reference TRBV28 and TRBJ1-5): DVKVTQSSRYLVKRTGEKVFLECVQDMDHENMFWYRQDPGLGLRLIYFSYDVKMKEKGDIPEGYSVSREKKERFSLILESASTNQTSMYLCASSSIHQPQHFGDGTRLSIL.

This clonotype was observed many times. This chain links TRBV15 with TRBJ2-2, with D unresolved. The germline V gene has CDR1 LNHNV and CDR2 YYDKDF (reference sequence). With 1 base removed from V and 8 bases from J, the gap between germline ends came to 11 bases. This CDR3 region has 14 residues. The CDR3 DNA reads as TGTGCCACCAGCAGAGGGGATAGCCGAGGGGAGCTGTTTTTT. Residues: CATSRGDSRGELFF.

This clonotype was observed at least ten times. This rearrangement joins TRBV30 to TRBJ2-7; TRBD2 might be the D (6 bases). Trimming stripped 1 base from V and 5 bases from J, with 12 bases between. The CDR3 contains 13 residues. Germline V gives CDR1 GTSNPN, CDR2 SVGIG (reference sequence). CDR3 sequence (DNA): TGTGCCTGGAGTGGTTCATGGAGGGACGAGCAGTACTTC. Amino acid sequence: CAWSGSWRDEQYF.

The chain couples TRBV12-3 or TRBV12-4 to TRBJ1-5; 10 bases are a match to TRBD1. After removal of 5 bases from V and 6 bases from J, the junction contained 7 bases not matched to a gene. This CDR3 region has 15 residues. The CDR3 nucleotides are TGTGCCAGCAGTCAAACGGGGACAGGGGTTCAGCCCCAGCATTTT. It translates to CASSQTGTGVQPQHF.

This clonotype was seen repeatedly, ten times or more. This chain uses TRBV10-2 with TRBJ2-7; 12 nucleotides align to TRBD2. CDR1 and CDR2 from the germline V gene are WSHSY and SAAADI. Trimming cost V 7 bases and J 3 bases; bases outside gene matches: 7. The CDR3 has 15 residues. The CDR3 sequence is CASTPGLAGHYEQYF. The CDR3 coding sequence is TGCGCCAGCACCCCGGGACTAGCGGGCCACTACGAGCAGTACTTC.

This clonotype was observed at least ten times. The V gene is TRBV7-9, the J gene TRBJ2-5; perhaps TRBD1 as D (5 bases). The CDR3 covers 13 residues. The germline gives CDR1 SEHNR, CDR2 FQNEAQ (reference sequence). Trimming took off 4 bases at V and 5 bases at J, with 11 bases between the two ends. CDR3 residues: CASSSDISETQYF. The CDR3 DNA reads TGTGCCAGCAGCTCGGACATATCGGAGACCCAGTACTTC.

The sample holds many counts of this clonotype. The chain is built from TRBV28 and TRBJ2-7, with 9 nucleotides matching TRBD2. The V and J ends lost 2 bases and 7 bases, in that order; junction bases with no gene match: 9. The CDR3 covers 15 residues. CDR1 is MDHEN, CDR2 SYDVKM, per germline. The CDR3 sequence is CASSLGLAGRGEQYF. The DNA for the CDR3 is TGTGCCAGCAGTTTAGGGCTAGCGGGACGTGGGGAGCAGTACTTC.

This clonotype was picked up many times. The J gene is TRBJ2-7, the V gene TRBV11-1; 10 bases line up with TRBD1. CDR3 length equals 16 residues. The ends lost 4 bases at V and 2 bases at J; junction bases unmatched: 8. Germline V lookup: CDR1 SGHAT, CDR2 FQDESV (reference sequence). CDR3 nucleotides: TGTGCCAGCAGCTCTCTTGGACAGGGGGAAACCTACGAGCAGTACTTC. It codes for CASSSLGQGETYEQYF.

CDR3 loop: CASSSGGGQETQYF. In DNA form, the CDR3 reads TGTGCCAGCAGTTCCGGGGGGGGGCAAGAGACCCAGTACTTC. This sequence joins TRBV12-3 or TRBV12-4 and TRBJ2-5, with TRBD2 matching over 8 bases. Trimming at V came to 4 bases and at J to 2 bases, leaving 3 bases not matched to a gene. This CDR3 is 14 amino acids long.

This clonotype has at least ten counts. V is TRBV27 and J is TRBJ2-7; D is unresolved. Looked up from germline, CDR1 is MNHEY and CDR2 is SMNVEV (reference sequence). The V end was cut by 3 bases, the J end by 2 bases, with 11 bases between. CDR3 length equals 14 residues. The CDR3 DNA is TGTGCCAGCAGTTTTTCGACACGAACCTACGAGCAGTACTTC. The encoded protein is CASSFSTRTYEQYF.

This clonotype was recorded at least ten times. The gene calls are TRBV29-1 and TRBJ2-2; 10 bases agree with TRBD2. With 4 bases clipped from V and 4 bases from J, the junction kept 3 bases outside the gene matches. CDR1 SQVTM and CDR2 ANQGSEA come from the germline V gene. The CDR3 runs to 14 residues. CDR3 nucleotides: TGCAGCGTTGTAACTAGCGGGATCACCGGGGAGCTGTTTTTT. Encoded protein: CSVVTSGITGELFF.

This clonotype was counted at least ten times. CDR3 residues: CAWSENSFSNQPQHF. The DNA of the CDR3 is TGTGCCTGGAGTGAAAATTCCTTTAGCAATCAGCCCCAGCATTTT. The chain combines TRBV30 with TRBJ1-5; no reliable D call. Germline V gives CDR1 GTSNPN, CDR2 SVGIG (reference sequence). V lost 1 base to trimming and J lost 0 bases, with 10 bases between them. The CDR3 has 15 amino acids.

At least ten counts were recorded for this clonotype. This sequence joins TRBV19 and TRBJ2-5; D not certain. The germline CDR1 and CDR2 sequences are LNHDA and SQIVND (reference sequence). The germline V and J ends were trimmed by 8 bases and 0 bases, with 13 bases remaining between them. CDR3 size: 14 residues. CDR3 sequence: CASSVLGNQETQYF. Written as DNA, the CDR3 is TGTGCCAGTTCGGTTCTGGGCAACCAAGAGACCCAGTACTTC.

This clonotype was counted a few times. The chain links TRBV7-8 to TRBJ1-3; D not certain. This CDR3 has 16 residues. Trimming cost V 5 bases and J 0 bases, with 14 bases left between them. In germline, CDR1 is SGHVS, CDR2 FQNEAQ. This CDR3 reads CASSPAGPYSGNTIYF. As DNA, the CDR3 is TGTGCCAGCAGCCCCGCTGGGCCCTACTCTGGAAACACCATATATTTT.

This clonotype has a count of ten or more. The J gene is TRBJ1-1, the V gene TRBV30, with D perhaps matching TRBD1 (5 bases). CDR1 is GTSNPN and CDR2 is SVGIG in the germline V gene (reference sequence). Trimming removed 1 base at V and 3 bases at J, with 6 bases between. This CDR3 comprises 12 residues. The CDR3 loop reads CAWSGRDTEAFF. CDR3 coding DNA: TGTGCCTGGAGTGGCAGGGACACTGAAGCTTTCTTT. Filled out from reference TRBV30 and TRBJ1-1, the complete variable domain reads SQTIHQWPATLVQPVGSPLSLECTVEGTSNPNLYWYRQAAGRGLQLLFYSVGIGQISSEVPQNLSASRPQDRQFILSSKKLLLSDSGFYLCAWSGRDTEAFFGQGTRLTVV.

Many counts were recorded for this clonotype. The V call is TRBV2, the J call TRBJ1-1; weak D call: TRBD1 (6 bases). This CDR3 is 14 amino acids long. Trimming took off 3 bases at V and 3 bases at J, with 11 bases between the two ends. From germline, CDR1 is SNHLY and CDR2 FYNNEI. The CDR3 loop is CASSEGAGDTEAFF. The CDR3 region has the DNA TGTGCCAGCAGTGAGGGGGCAGGGGACACTGAAGCTTTCTTT.

This clonotype was detected ten times or more. The genes are TRBV28 and TRBJ1-5; 7 bases are a match to TRBD1. From germline, CDR1 is MDHEN and CDR2 SYDVKM. Trimming removed 5 bases from V and 0 bases from J; junction bases left unmatched: 7. The CDR3 covers 16 residues. CDR3 region: CASSPPTGYSNQPQHF. The CDR3 DNA reads TGTGCCAGCAGTCCCCCGACAGGGTATAGCAATCAGCCCCAGCATTTT. Looking up the rest from reference TRBV28 and TRBJ1-5 gives the full variable domain: DVKVTQSSRYLVKRTGEKVFLECVQDMDHENMFWYRQDPGLGLRLIYFSYDVKMKEKGDIPEGYSVSREKKERFSLILESASTNQTSMYLCASSPPTGYSNQPQHFGDGTRLSIL.

This clonotype has a count of ten or more. One base away lies a much larger clone, so this may be a sequencing read error. The chain carries TRBV12-3 or TRBV12-4 and TRBJ1-1; D gene ambiguous. The CDR3 is 14 residues long. The CDR3 DNA is TGTGCCAGCAGTCAAAGACCCGGGAACACTGAAGCTTCCTTT. Amino acids: CASSQRPGNTEASF.

This clonotype was found many times. The chain combines TRBV19 with TRBJ2-3; D ambiguous. The CDR3 runs to 13 residues. Germline-derived CDR1 and CDR2 are LNHDA and SQIVND (reference sequence). Deletions cut 6 bases from V and 6 bases from J, with 13 bases between. CDR3: CASSPGPTDTQYF. The CDR3, as DNA: TGTGCCAGTAGCCCCGGACCTACGGATACGCAGTATTTT.

There are many counts of this clonotype. This chain's CDR3 is CASSLLGGLTEAFF. CDR3 nucleotide sequence: TGTGCCAGCAGTTTATTAGGGGGACTCACTGAAGCTTTCTTT. The chain is built from TRBV28 and TRBJ1-1; TRBD1 might be the D (6 bases). CDR1 and CDR2 (germline): MDHEN, SYDVKM. The CDR3 contains 14 residues. Trimming left V 1 base short and J 4 bases short, with 10 bases between. Supplemented by reference TRBV28 and TRBJ1-1, the full variable domain reads DVKVTQSSRYLVKRTGEKVFLECVQDMDHENMFWYRQDPGLGLRLIYFSYDVKMKEKGDIPEGYSVSREKKERFSLILESASTNQTSMYLCASSLLGGLTEAFFGQGTRLTVV.

This clonotype was recorded at least ten times. V and J are TRBV9 and TRBJ1-2; 9 nucleotides agree with TRBD1. CDR1 and CDR2 (germline): SGDLS, YYNGEE. The V segment lost 3 bases and the J segment 3 bases; nucleotides outside the gene matches: 9. This CDR3 contains 16 residues. CDR3 loop: CASSEAVTGGDYGYTF. For the CDR3, the DNA is TGTGCCAGCAGCGAAGCCGTAACAGGGGGCGACTATGGCTACACCTTC.

This clonotype has at least ten counts. A read error may produce the germline difference seen at one junction end. This chain joins TRBV27 and TRBJ1-5; D is unresolved. CDR1 is MNHEY, CDR2 SMNVEV, per germline (reference sequence). The CDR3 is 13 residues long. The CDR3 nucleotides are TGTGCCAGCAGTCTATCGGATAATCAGCCCCAGCATTTT. This codes for CASSLSDNQPQHF.

This clonotype was detected many times. The chain is built from TRBV28 and TRBJ1-2, with D hard to call. Germline CDR1 reads MDHEN; CDR2 reads SYDVKM. V was pared by 4 bases and J by 4 bases, with 4 bases between. The CDR3 loop spans 11 amino acids. In DNA form, the CDR3 reads TGTGCCAGCAGTTACGGCTATGGCTACACCTTC. It translates to CASSYGYGYTF.

This clonotype has a count of ten or more. The chain joins TRBV5-1 to TRBJ2-6; D remains ambiguous. Trimming took off 3 bases at V and 4 bases at J, with 11 bases between the two ends. The CDR3 extends over 15 amino acids. The germline gives CDR1 SGHRS, CDR2 YFSETQ. CDR3 DNA sequence: TGCGCCAGCAGCTCATACATTAGGGGGGCCAACGTCCTGACTTTC. It is translated as CASSSYIRGANVLTF.